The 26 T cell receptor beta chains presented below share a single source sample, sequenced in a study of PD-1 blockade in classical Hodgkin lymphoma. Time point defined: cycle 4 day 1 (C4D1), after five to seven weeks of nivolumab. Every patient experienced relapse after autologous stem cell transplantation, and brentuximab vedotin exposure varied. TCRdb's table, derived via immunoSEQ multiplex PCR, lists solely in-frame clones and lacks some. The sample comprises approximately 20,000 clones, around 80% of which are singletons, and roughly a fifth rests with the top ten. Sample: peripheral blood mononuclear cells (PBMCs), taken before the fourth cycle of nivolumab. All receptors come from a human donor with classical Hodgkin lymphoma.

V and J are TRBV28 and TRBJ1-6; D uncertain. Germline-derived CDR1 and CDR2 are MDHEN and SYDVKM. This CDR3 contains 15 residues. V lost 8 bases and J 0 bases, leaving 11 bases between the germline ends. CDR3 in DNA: TGTGCCAGCGGAGAACTTAGCTCCTATAATTCACCCCTCCACTTT. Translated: CASGELSSYNSPLHF.

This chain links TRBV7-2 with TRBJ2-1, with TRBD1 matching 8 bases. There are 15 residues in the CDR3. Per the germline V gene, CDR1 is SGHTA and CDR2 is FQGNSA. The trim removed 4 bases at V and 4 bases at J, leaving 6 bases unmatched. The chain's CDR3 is CASSSQGALYNEQFF. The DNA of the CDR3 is TGTGCCAGCAGCTCGCAGGGGGCGTTGTACAATGAGCAGTTCTTC.

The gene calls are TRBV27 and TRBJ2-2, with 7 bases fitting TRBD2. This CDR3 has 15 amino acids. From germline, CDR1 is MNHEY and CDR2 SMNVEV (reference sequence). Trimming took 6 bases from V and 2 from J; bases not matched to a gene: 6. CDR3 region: CASRLWGGNTGELFF. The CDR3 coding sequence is TGTGCCAGCAGGCTTTGGGGGGGAAACACCGGGGAGCTGTTTTTT.

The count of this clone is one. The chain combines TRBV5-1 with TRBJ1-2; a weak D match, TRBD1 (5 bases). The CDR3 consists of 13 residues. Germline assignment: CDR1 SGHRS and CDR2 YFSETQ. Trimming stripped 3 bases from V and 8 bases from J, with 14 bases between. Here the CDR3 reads CASSWDDEGGYTF. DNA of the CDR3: TGCGCCAGCAGCTGGGACGACGAGGGCGGCTACACCTTC. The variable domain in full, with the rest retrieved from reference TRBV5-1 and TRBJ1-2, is KAGVTQTPRYLIKTRGQQVTLSCSPISGHRSVSWYQQTPGQGLQFLFEYFSETQRNKGNFPGRFSGRQFSNSRSEMNVSTLELGDSALYLCASSWDDEGGYTFGSGTRLTVV.

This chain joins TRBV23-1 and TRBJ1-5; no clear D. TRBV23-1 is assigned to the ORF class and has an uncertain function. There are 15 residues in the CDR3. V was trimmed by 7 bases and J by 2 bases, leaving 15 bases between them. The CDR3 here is CASTRMGWGNQPQHF. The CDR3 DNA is TGCGCCAGCACCAGAATGGGTTGGGGCAATCAGCCCCAGCATTTT.

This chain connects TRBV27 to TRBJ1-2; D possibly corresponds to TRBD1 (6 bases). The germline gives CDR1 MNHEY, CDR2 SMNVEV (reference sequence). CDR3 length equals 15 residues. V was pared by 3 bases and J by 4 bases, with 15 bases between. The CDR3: CASSLVADRPYGYTF. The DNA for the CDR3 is TGTGCCAGCAGTTTGGTGGCGGACAGACCCTATGGCTACACCTTC.

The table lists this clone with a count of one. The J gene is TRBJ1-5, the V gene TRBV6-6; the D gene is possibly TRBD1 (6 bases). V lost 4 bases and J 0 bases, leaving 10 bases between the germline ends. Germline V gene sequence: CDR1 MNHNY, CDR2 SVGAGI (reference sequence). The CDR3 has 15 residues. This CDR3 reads CASSFMGASNQPQHF. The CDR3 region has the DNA TGTGCCAGCAGTTTTATGGGGGCTAGCAATCAGCCCCAGCATTTT.

CDR3 region: CASSLRLLYEQYF. DNA of the CDR3: TGTGCCAGCAGCTTACGACTCCTCTACGAGCAGTACTTC. The rearrangement uses TRBV11-2 and TRBJ2-7, with D unresolved. Germline lookup yields CDR1 SGHAT and CDR2 FQNNGV. This CDR3 region has 13 residues. The germline V and J ends were trimmed by 2 bases and 3 bases, with 8 bases remaining between them.

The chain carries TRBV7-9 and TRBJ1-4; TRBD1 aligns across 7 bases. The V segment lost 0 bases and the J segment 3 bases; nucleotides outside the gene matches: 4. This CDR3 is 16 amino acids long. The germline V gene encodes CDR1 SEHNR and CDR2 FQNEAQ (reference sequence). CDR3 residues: CASSLATTGPNEKLFF. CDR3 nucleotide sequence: TGTGCCAGCAGCTTAGCCACGACAGGGCCTAATGAAAAACTGTTTTTT.

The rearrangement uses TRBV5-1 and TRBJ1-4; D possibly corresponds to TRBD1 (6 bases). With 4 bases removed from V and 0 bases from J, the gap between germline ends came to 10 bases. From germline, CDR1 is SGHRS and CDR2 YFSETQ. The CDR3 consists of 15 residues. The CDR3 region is CASSLRTATNEKLFF. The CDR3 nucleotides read TGCGCCAGCAGCCTACGGACAGCAACTAATGAAAAACTGTTTTTT.

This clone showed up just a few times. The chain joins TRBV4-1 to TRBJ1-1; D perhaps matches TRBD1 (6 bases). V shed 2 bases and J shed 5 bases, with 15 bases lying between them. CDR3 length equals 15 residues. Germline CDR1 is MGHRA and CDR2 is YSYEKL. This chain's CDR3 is CASSQIGGRETEAFF. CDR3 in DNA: TGCGCCAGCAGCCAAATAGGGGGGCGCGAAACTGAAGCTTTCTTT.

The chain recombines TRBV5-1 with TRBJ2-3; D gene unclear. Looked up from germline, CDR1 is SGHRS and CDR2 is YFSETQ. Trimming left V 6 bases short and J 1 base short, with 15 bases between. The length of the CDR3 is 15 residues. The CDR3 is CASTLVGQGTDTQYF. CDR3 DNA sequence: TGCGCCAGCACCCTAGTAGGGCAGGGCACAGATACGCAGTATTTT.

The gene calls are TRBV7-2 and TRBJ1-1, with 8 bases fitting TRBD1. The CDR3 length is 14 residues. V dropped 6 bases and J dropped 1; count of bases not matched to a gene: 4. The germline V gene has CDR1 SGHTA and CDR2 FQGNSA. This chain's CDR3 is CASSRDRRNTEAFF. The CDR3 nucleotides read TGTGCCAGCAGTCGGGACAGGAGGAACACTGAAGCTTTCTTT. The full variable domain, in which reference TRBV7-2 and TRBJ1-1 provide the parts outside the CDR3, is GAGVSQSPSNKVTEKGKDVELRCDPISGHTALYWYRQSLGQGLEFLIYFQGNSAPDKSGLPSDRFSAERTGGSVSTLTIQRTQQEDSAVYLCASSRDRRNTEAFFGQGTRLTVV.

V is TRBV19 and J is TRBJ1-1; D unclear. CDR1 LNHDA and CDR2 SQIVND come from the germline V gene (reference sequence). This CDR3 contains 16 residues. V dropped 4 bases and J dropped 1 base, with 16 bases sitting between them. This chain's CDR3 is CASSTGRGITNTEAFF. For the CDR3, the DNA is TGTGCCAGTAGTACCGGCAGAGGGATTACGAACACTGAAGCTTTCTTT. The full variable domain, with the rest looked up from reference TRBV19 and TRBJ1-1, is DGGITQSPKYLFRKEGQNVTLSCEQNLNHDAMYWYRQDPGQGLRLIYYSQIVNDFQKGDIAEGYSVSREKKESFPLTVTSAQKNPTAFYLCASSTGRGITNTEAFFGQGTRLTVV.

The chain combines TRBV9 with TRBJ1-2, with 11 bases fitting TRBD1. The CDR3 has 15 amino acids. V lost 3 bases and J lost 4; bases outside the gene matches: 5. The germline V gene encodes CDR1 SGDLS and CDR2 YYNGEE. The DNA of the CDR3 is TGTGCCAGCAGCGGACCGGACAGGGGGCTCTATGGCTACACCTTC. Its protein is CASSGPDRGLYGYTF.

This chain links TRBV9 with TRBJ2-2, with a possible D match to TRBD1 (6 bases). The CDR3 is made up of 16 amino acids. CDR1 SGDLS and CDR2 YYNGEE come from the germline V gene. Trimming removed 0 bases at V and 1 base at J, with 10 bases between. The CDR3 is CASSVADRLNTGELFF. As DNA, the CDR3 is TGTGCCAGCAGCGTAGCGGACAGACTGAACACCGGGGAGCTGTTTTTT.

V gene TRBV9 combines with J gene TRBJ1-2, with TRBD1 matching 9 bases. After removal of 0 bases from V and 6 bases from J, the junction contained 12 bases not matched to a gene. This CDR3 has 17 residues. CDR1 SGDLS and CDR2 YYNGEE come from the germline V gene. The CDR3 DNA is TGTGCCAGCAGCGTAGGGTGGAACAGGGGGCTTAGGGATGGCTACACCTTC. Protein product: CASSVGWNRGLRDGYTF. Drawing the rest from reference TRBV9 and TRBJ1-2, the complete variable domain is DSGVTQTPKHLITATGQRVTLRCSPRSGDLSVYWYQQSLDQGLQFLIQYYNGEERAKGNILERFSAQQFPDLHSELNLSSLELGDSALYFCASSVGWNRGLRDGYTFGSGTRLTVV.

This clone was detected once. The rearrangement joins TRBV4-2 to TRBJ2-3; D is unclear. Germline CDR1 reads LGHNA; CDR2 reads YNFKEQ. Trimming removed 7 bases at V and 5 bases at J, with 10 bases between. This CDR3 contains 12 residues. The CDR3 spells CASKNVGDTQYF. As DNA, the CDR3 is TGTGCCAGCAAGAATGTGGGAGATACGCAGTATTTT.

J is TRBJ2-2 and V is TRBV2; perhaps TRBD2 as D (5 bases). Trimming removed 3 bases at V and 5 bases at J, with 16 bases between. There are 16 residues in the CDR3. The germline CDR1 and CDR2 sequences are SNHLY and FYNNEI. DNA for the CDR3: TGTGCCAGCAGTGATCTAGGCCAAACGGGGACCGGGGAGCTGTTTTTT. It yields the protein CASSDLGQTGTGELFF.

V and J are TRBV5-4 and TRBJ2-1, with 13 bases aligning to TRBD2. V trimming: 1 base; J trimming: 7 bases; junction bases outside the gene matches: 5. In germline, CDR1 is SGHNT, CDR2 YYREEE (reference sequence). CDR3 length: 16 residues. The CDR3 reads CASSLSTSGRVNEQFF. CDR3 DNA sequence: TGTGCCAGCAGCTTGAGTACTAGCGGGAGGGTAAATGAGCAGTTCTTC.

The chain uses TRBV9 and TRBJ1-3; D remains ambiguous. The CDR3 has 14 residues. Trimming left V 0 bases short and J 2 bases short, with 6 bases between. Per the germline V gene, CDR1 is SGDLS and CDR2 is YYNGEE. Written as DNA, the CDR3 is TGTGCCAGCAGCGTAGGGGATGCTGGAAACACCATATATTTT. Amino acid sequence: CASSVGDAGNTIYF. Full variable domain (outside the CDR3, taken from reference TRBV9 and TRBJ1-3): DSGVTQTPKHLITATGQRVTLRCSPRSGDLSVYWYQQSLDQGLQFLIQYYNGEERAKGNILERFSAQQFPDLHSELNLSSLELGDSALYFCASSVGDAGNTIYFGEGSWLTVV.

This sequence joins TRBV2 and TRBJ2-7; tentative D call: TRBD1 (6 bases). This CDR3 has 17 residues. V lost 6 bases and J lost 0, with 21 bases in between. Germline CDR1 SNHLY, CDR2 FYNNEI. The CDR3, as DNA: TGTGCCAGCAGAATACGGGACAACTTACTACACTCCTACGAGCAGTACTTC. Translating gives CASRIRDNLLHSYEQYF.

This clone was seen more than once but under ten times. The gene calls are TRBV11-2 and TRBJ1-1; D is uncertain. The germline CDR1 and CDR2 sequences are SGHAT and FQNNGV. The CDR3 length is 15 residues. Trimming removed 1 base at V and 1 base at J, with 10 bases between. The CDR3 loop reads CASSLGYGGNTEAFF. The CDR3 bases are TGTGCCAGCAGCTTAGGTTACGGCGGGAACACTGAAGCTTTCTTT.

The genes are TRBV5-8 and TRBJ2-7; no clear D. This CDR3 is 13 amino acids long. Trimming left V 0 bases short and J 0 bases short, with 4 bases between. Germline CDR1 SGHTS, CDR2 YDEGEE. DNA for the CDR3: TGTGCCAGCAGCTTGGGGGTCTCCTACGAGCAGTACTTC. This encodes CASSLGVSYEQYF.

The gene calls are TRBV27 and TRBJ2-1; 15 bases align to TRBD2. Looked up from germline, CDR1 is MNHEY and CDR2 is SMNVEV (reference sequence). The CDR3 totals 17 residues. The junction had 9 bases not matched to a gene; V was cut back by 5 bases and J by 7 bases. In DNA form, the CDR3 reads TGTGCCAGCAGTCCGAGGACTAGCGGGAGGGTAGAGAATGAGCAGTTCTTC. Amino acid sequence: CASSPRTSGRVENEQFF.

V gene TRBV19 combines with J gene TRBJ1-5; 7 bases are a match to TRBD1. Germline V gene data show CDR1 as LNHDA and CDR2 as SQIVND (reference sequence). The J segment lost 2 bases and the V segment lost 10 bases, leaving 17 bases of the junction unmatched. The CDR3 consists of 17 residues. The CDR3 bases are TGTGCCACGATGGGTCCAGGGGGTTATAGTGGCAATCAGCCCCAGCATTTT. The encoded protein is CATMGPGGYSGNQPQHF.